Below, one TCR beta chain is given with its context. The target antigen is unknown. The CDR3 is made up of 16 amino acids. Germline assignment: CDR1 MNHEY and CDR2 SMNVEV (reference sequence). V shed 4 bases and J 3 bases; nucleotides not matched to a gene: 5. Measured with immunoSEQ multiplex PCR; TCRdb has only the in-frame clones, and not every one. Of around 150,000 clones listed, about nine tenths are singletons. The data stem from a study of cytomegalovirus exposure and HLA in healthy donors. Looking at the study overall: The 90 to 150 validation repertoires matched the 600 to 700 first-cohort repertoires in platform, a later analysis reported. Study-wide results and caveats: Generally TCR sequences proved uncommon, though certain public TCRs appeared in numerous donors. The study recorded some 160 TCR beta chains that were cytomegalovirus-associated.

The chain links TRBV27 to TRBJ2-7; TRBD2 aligns across 14 bases. This clonotype originated in a man younger than 35 in good health and CMV-seropositive. Sequenced material: PBMCs. The CDR3 here is CASSSRTSGRIYEQYF. In nucleotides, the CDR3 is TGTGCCAGCAGTTCACGGACTAGCGGGAGGATCTACGAGCAGTACTTC.